The rows below give T cell receptor beta chains drawn from one sample of a study of T cell changes during pregnancy in multiple sclerosis. TCRdb keeps only in-frame clones here, not all; method: immunoSEQ multiplex PCR. The sample contains tens of thousands of clones, about 93% of which appear only once. The specimen was CD8+ T cells from peripheral blood mononuclear cells, collected before pregnancy. The receptors were sampled from a female donor with multiple sclerosis, enrolled in a pregnancy study. Each CDR3 is given with its conserved first and last residue. The order of the fields is clone size, D gene, J gene, V gene, CDR3 protein, CDR3 DNA. The D gene is left open where the match is weak. Clone size is not always given. Where it is, it says once, few, many or a class for expanded clones.

clone_size: -
d_call: -
j_call: TRBJ1-2
v_call: TRBV9
cdr3_aa: CASSVGSHYGYTF
cdr3_nt: TGTGCCAGCAGCGTAGGCAGTCACTATGGCTACACCTTC

clone_size: -
d_call: -
j_call: TRBJ2-6
v_call: TRBV28
cdr3_aa: CASSTAQGANVLTF
cdr3_nt: TGTGCCAGCAGTACAGCTCAAGGGGCCAACGTCCTGACTTTC

clone_size: -
d_call: TRBD2
j_call: TRBJ2-1
v_call: TRBV19
cdr3_aa: CASSTTGRASDNEQFF
cdr3_nt: TGTGCCAGTAGTACCACCGGGAGGGCCTCGGACAATGAGCAGTTCTTC

clone_size: -
d_call: TRBD1
j_call: TRBJ1-2
v_call: TRBV6-5
cdr3_aa: CASSPWTGTDGYTF
cdr3_nt: TGTGCCAGCAGTCCCTGGACAGGGACGGATGGCTACACCTTC

clone_size: -
d_call: TRBD2
j_call: TRBJ2-1
v_call: TRBV28
cdr3_aa: CASSFIAGAEQFF
cdr3_nt: TGTGCCAGCAGTTTCATAGCGGGAGCTGAGCAGTTCTTC

clone_size: -
d_call: -
j_call: TRBJ2-7
v_call: TRBV27
cdr3_aa: CASSLTGSHEQYF
cdr3_nt: TGTGCCAGCTCTTTGACAGGATCCCACGAGCAGTACTTC

clone_size: -
d_call: -
j_call: TRBJ2-3
v_call: TRBV4-1
cdr3_aa: CASGGDSTDTQYF
cdr3_nt: TGCGCCAGCGGCGGGGATAGCACAGATACGCAGTATTTT

clone_size: -
d_call: TRBD2
j_call: TRBJ2-7
v_call: TRBV13
cdr3_aa: CASSLVAAGVLGQYF
cdr3_nt: TGTGCCAGCAGCTTAGTTGCAGCGGGAGTGTTGGGGCAGTACTTC

clone_size: many
d_call: -
j_call: TRBJ2-1
v_call: TRBV29-1
cdr3_aa: CSALPFIEASDNEQFF
cdr3_nt: TGCAGCGCCCTCCCATTTATAGAAGCCTCGGACAATGAGCAGTTCTTC

clone_size: -
d_call: -
j_call: TRBJ1-1
v_call: TRBV4-3
cdr3_aa: CASSQDRTRGSEAFF
cdr3_nt: TGCGCCAGCAGCCAAGATCGAACACGTGGCAGTGAAGCTTTCTTT

clone_size: -
d_call: TRBD2
j_call: TRBJ2-7
v_call: TRBV9
cdr3_aa: CASSALAGGDREQYF
cdr3_nt: TGTGCCAGCAGCGCCCTAGCGGGAGGCGACCGCGAGCAGTACTTC

clone_size: -
d_call: -
j_call: TRBJ2-3
v_call: TRBV12-5
cdr3_aa: CASGYYRGTDTQYF
cdr3_nt: TGTGCTAGTGGCTATTACCGGGGCACAGATACGCAGTATTTT

clone_size: -
d_call: TRBD1
j_call: TRBJ1-1
v_call: TRBV2
cdr3_aa: CASREDRSTEAFF
cdr3_nt: TGTGCCAGCAGGGAGGACAGGAGCACTGAAGCTTTCTTT

clone_size: -
d_call: TRBD2
j_call: TRBJ2-2
v_call: TRBV11-3
cdr3_aa: CASSPVGLRGTGELFF
cdr3_nt: TGTGCCAGCAGCCCCGTGGGACTACGAGGCACCGGGGAGCTGTTTTTT

clone_size: -
d_call: TRBD2
j_call: TRBJ2-7
v_call: TRBV5-1
cdr3_aa: CASSLEGLLGTSGISEQYF
cdr3_nt: TGCGCCAGCAGCTTGGAGGGACTATTAGGGACTAGCGGGATTTCCGAGCAGTACTTC

clone_size: -
d_call: -
j_call: TRBJ1-1
v_call: TRBV29-1
cdr3_aa: CSVGFRGTEAFF
cdr3_nt: TGCAGCGTTGGCTTCCGAGGCACTGAAGCTTTCTTT

clone_size: -
d_call: TRBD2
j_call: TRBJ2-7
v_call: TRBV5-4
cdr3_aa: CASSFHIAGDQYEQYF
cdr3_nt: TGTGCCAGCAGCTTCCATATAGCGGGAGACCAATACGAGCAGTACTTC

clone_size: -
d_call: TRBD1
j_call: TRBJ2-3
v_call: TRBV5-4
cdr3_aa: CASSEGQGPDTQYF
cdr3_nt: TGTGCCAGCAGCGAGGGACAGGGCCCAGATACGCAGTATTTT

clone_size: -
d_call: TRBD1
j_call: TRBJ1-1
v_call: TRBV19
cdr3_aa: CASRKGQEAFF
cdr3_nt: TGTGCCAGTAGGAAGGGACAGGAAGCTTTCTTT

clone_size: -
d_call: -
j_call: TRBJ2-1
v_call: TRBV9
cdr3_aa: CASSGSSGTNEQFF
cdr3_nt: TGTGCCAGCAGCGGATCATCCGGGACAAATGAGCAGTTCTTC

clone_size: -
d_call: -
j_call: TRBJ2-5
v_call: TRBV6-5
cdr3_aa: CASSSKIGLRQETQYF
cdr3_nt: TGTGCCAGCAGTTCGAAGATCGGACTGAGACAAGAGACCCAGTACTTC

clone_size: -
d_call: TRBD2
j_call: TRBJ2-7
v_call: TRBV5-4
cdr3_aa: CASSLVSGRGHYEQYF
cdr3_nt: TGTGCCAGCAGCTTGGTGAGCGGGAGGGGACACTACGAGCAGTACTTC

clone_size: -
d_call: TRBD1
j_call: TRBJ1-2
v_call: TRBV29-1
cdr3_aa: CSVDGQGPGGYTF
cdr3_nt: TGCAGCGTTGACGGACAGGGCCCAGGGGGCTACACCTTC

clone_size: -
d_call: -
j_call: TRBJ1-3
v_call: TRBV27
cdr3_aa: CASSSTPLGADGNTIYF
cdr3_nt: TGTGCCAGCAGTTCCACTCCCTTAGGAGCCGATGGAAACACCATATATTTT

clone_size: -
d_call: -
j_call: TRBJ2-6
v_call: TRBV28
cdr3_aa: CASSGQYFSGANVLTF
cdr3_nt: TGTGCCAGCAGCGGACAATACTTCTCTGGGGCCAACGTCCTGACTTTC

clone_size: -
d_call: -
j_call: TRBJ2-7
v_call: TRBV29-1
cdr3_aa: CSVEIGTPYEQYF
cdr3_nt: TGCAGCGTTGAAATCGGGACACCATACGAGCAGTACTTC

clone_size: -
d_call: -
j_call: TRBJ2-7
v_call: TRBV19
cdr3_aa: CASSAGPGHYEQYF
cdr3_nt: TGTGCCAGTAGCGCCGGGCCAGGACACTACGAGCAGTACTTC

clone_size: -
d_call: TRBD2
j_call: TRBJ2-3
v_call: TRBV10-2
cdr3_aa: CASRRLAGLPPDTQYF
cdr3_nt: TGCGCCAGCAGGCGACTAGCGGGATTGCCCCCAGATACGCAGTATTTT

clone_size: few
d_call: TRBD2
j_call: TRBJ2-7
v_call: TRBV6-1
cdr3_aa: CASSEASGSSYEQYF
cdr3_nt: TGTGCCAGCAGTGAAGCTAGCGGGAGCTCCTACGAGCAGTACTTC